The 31 T cell receptor beta chains presented below share a single source sample, sequenced in a study of cytotoxic CD8 clonotypes in ibrutinib-treated CLL. The method was immunoSEQ multiplex PCR; TCRdb's version includes in-frame clones alone and lacks a portion of them. The table records more than 150,000 clones, 55% to 85% of them present only once. Sequences were derived from PBMCs, sampled after 24 months of ibrutinib treatment. The origin of the receptors is a human donor with chronic lymphocytic leukemia.

A few counts support this clone. The chain is built from TRBV7-2 and TRBJ2-5; possibly TRBD1 for D (6 bases). Looked up from germline, CDR1 is SGHTA and CDR2 is FQGNSA. V dropped 5 bases and J dropped 5 bases, with 18 bases sitting between them. The CDR3 is made up of 15 amino acids. CDR3 sequence (DNA): TGTGCCAGCAGCCCTTGGGGGCTAGCTGGGGAGACCCAGTACTTC. Translating gives CASSPWGLAGETQYF.

This sequence joins TRBV6-1 and TRBJ2-5; 7 bases are a match to TRBD1. CDR3 length equals 14 residues. V trimming: 5 bases; J trimming: 1 base; junction bases outside the gene matches: 4. Germline values: CDR1 MNHNS, CDR2 SASEGT. Here the CDR3 DNA reads TGTGCCAGCAGTAGACAGGGACGCCAAGAGACCCAGTACTTC. Translated: CASSRQGRQETQYF.

V is TRBV29-1 and J is TRBJ2-2; 7 bases are a match to TRBD1. This CDR3 comprises 15 residues. CDR1 is SQVTM, CDR2 ANQGSEA, per germline. With V trimmed by 5 bases and J by 0 bases, 6 bases remained unmatched. The CDR3 sequence is CSVLTGTANTGELFF. The CDR3 nucleotides read TGCAGCGTTCTAACCGGGACAGCGAACACCGGGGAGCTGTTTTTT.

The rearrangement links TRBV7-6 to TRBJ2-3; 7 bases fit TRBD2. CDR1 is SGHVS, CDR2 FNYEAQ, per germline. The CDR3 totals 16 residues. V trimming: 1 base; J trimming: 0 bases; junction bases outside the gene matches: 4. This CDR3 reads CASSLGLAVSTDTQYF. The CDR3 DNA reads TGTGCCAGCAGCTTAGGGCTAGCGGTGAGCACAGATACGCAGTATTTT.

V usage is TRBV6-1 and J usage is TRBJ1-2; no definite D call. V lost 4 bases to trimming and J lost 1 base, with 7 bases between them. Germline loops: CDR1 MNHNS, CDR2 SASEGT. CDR3 length: 13 residues. CDR3 loop: CASSVTDNYGYTF. The CDR3 nucleotides are TGTGCCAGCAGTGTGACGGATAACTATGGCTACACCTTC.

The chain has TRBV28 and TRBJ2-3, with D tentatively TRBD2 (6 bases). In germline, CDR1 is MDHEN, CDR2 SYDVKM. V dropped 3 bases and J dropped 7 bases, with 11 bases sitting between them. The CDR3 covers 13 residues. The CDR3 region is CASSLAGWNTQYF. CDR3 nucleotide sequence: TGTGCCAGCAGTTTGGCGGGATGGAATACGCAGTATTTT.

J is TRBJ2-7 and V is TRBV7-8, with 8 nucleotides matching TRBD1. The CDR3 consists of 15 residues. Looked up from germline, CDR1 is SGHVS and CDR2 is FQNEAQ. Unmatched junction bases numbered 11, after V lost 5 bases and J lost 5 bases. The CDR3 DNA sequence: TGTGCCAGCAGCCCCCCCGGGACAGGTGATCACGAGCAGTACTTC. Protein product: CASSPPGTGDHEQYF. Looking up the rest from reference TRBV7-8 and TRBJ2-7 gives the full variable domain: GAGVSQSPRYKVAKRGQDVALRCDPISGHVSLFWYQQALGQGPEFLTYFQNEAQLDKSGLPSDRFFAERPEGSVSTLKIQRTQQEDSAVYLCASSPPGTGDHEQYFGPGTRLTVT.

The chain couples TRBV28 to TRBJ1-2, with D perhaps TRBD1 (5 bases). CDR1 is MDHEN, CDR2 SYDVKM, per germline. This CDR3 contains 14 residues. V was clipped by 3 bases and J by 3 bases, with 11 bases between them. CDR3 DNA sequence: TGTGCCAGCAGTTTGGGGGGTTATCACTATGGCTACACCTTC. Protein sequence: CASSLGGYHYGYTF.

The DNA for the CDR3 is TGTGCCACCAGCAGAACCCTCCTAGCAGTTCCTACCACAGATACGCAGTATTTT. Encoded protein: CATSRTLLAVPTTDTQYF. The chain combines TRBV15 with TRBJ2-3; D perhaps matches TRBD2 (5 bases). Germline CDR1 and CDR2: LNHNV and YYDKDF (reference sequence). The CDR3 contains 18 residues. Between the trimmed V and J ends, which lost 2 bases and 2 bases, there was a span of 20 bases.

V usage is TRBV7-2 and J usage is TRBJ2-3, with D tentatively TRBD2 (6 bases). The germline V gene has CDR1 SGHTA and CDR2 FQGNSA. The ends were cut back, 0 bases at V and 3 bases at J, with 13 bases in the middle. The CDR3 runs to 16 residues. This CDR3 reads CASSLASRLGTDTQYF. DNA of the CDR3: TGTGCCAGCAGCTTAGCGTCTAGACTAGGGACAGATACGCAGTATTTT.

J is TRBJ1-2 and V is TRBV20-1, with D perhaps matching TRBD1 (5 bases). CDR3 size: 11 residues. Germline V lookup: CDR1 DFQATT, CDR2 SNEGSKA (reference sequence). CDR3 nucleotides: TGCAGCTATCAGGGTGGGGGTGGCTACACCTTC. Translation gives CSYQGGGGYTF.

The chain uses TRBV7-6 and TRBJ2-1; weak D call: TRBD2 (5 bases). The CDR3 sequence is 15 residues long. Germline V lookup: CDR1 SGHVS, CDR2 FNYEAQ. V dropped 2 bases and J dropped 2 bases, with 10 bases sitting between them. Here the CDR3 DNA reads TGTGCCAGCAGCTTACAGCGGTCCGCCTACAATGAGCAGTTCTTC. This codes for CASSLQRSAYNEQFF.

V is TRBV7-6 and J is TRBJ2-5, with TRBD2 identical over 10 bases. Germline CDR1 is SGHVS and CDR2 is FNYEAQ. Trimming at V came to 1 base and at J to 9 bases, leaving 11 bases not matched to a gene. The CDR3 has 16 amino acids. This CDR3 reads CASSLEASGSLGAQYF. The CDR3 DNA sequence: TGTGCCAGCAGCTTAGAGGCTAGCGGGAGCCTCGGGGCCCAGTACTTC.

The V gene is TRBV2, the J gene TRBJ2-7; 8 bases match TRBD1. Trimming at V came to 3 bases and at J to 4 bases, leaving 5 bases not matched to a gene. The CDR3 covers 14 residues. Germline lookup yields CDR1 SNHLY and CDR2 FYNNEI. CDR3 sequence (DNA): TGTGCCAGCAGTGAGTCAGGGGGCGCTTACGAGCAGTACTTC. This encodes CASSESGGAYEQYF.

V usage is TRBV29-1 and J usage is TRBJ2-1; TRBD2 matches at 8 bases. CDR3 length: 15 residues. J lost 5 bases, V lost 0 bases, and 6 bases had no gene match. Germline-derived CDR1 and CDR2 are SQVTM and ANQGSEA. The CDR3 protein is CSVEDVREAHNEQFF. The CDR3, as DNA: TGCAGCGTTGAAGATGTGCGGGAGGCCCACAATGAGCAGTTCTTC.

This clone showed up just once. This chain links TRBV5-1 with TRBJ1-1, with D uncertain. The V end was cut by 1 base, the J end by 0 bases, with 7 bases between. This CDR3 is 14 amino acids long. Germline CDR1 and CDR2: SGHRS and YFSETQ. The CDR3 coding sequence is TGCGCCAGCAGCTTGTTCGGGTTGAACACTGAAGCTTTCTTT. Its translation: CASSLFGLNTEAFF.

The chain links TRBV4-3 to TRBJ2-1, with 7 positions matching TRBD2. CDR1 is LGHNA, CDR2 YSLEER, per germline. The V gene end was trimmed by 2 bases and the J gene end by 8 bases; junction bases not matched to a gene: 6. The CDR3 has 14 amino acids. The DNA of the CDR3 is TGCGCCAGCAGCCAAACCGCGCGGGGGTATGAGCAGTTCTTC. Translation gives CASSQTARGYEQFF.

The rearrangement joins TRBV7-2 to TRBJ2-1, with TRBD2 identical over 11 bases. CDR3 size: 22 residues. CDR1 is SGHTA and CDR2 is FQGNSA in the germline V gene. J gave up 9 bases and V 0 bases, and 25 bases lay outside the gene matches. CDR3 amino acids: CASSLAIDLYSNSGRAYSEQFF. DNA of the CDR3: TGTGCCAGCAGCTTAGCGATAGATTTGTACAGCAATAGCGGGAGGGCTTATAGTGAGCAGTTCTTC.

This clone was seen only a few times. No conserved phenylalanine or tryptophan ends this CDR3, so it is likely a read error. The DNA is left out, because the CDR3 cannot be placed on it with certainty; the CDR3 is given as TCRdb lists it. The chain employs TRBV6-1 and TRBJ1-2; the D call in the table, TRBD1, was not verified against the DNA. Germline CDR1 is MNHNS and CDR2 is SASEGT. The CDR3 numbers 11 amino acids, ends counted. The CDR3 sequence is CASSLGITGNV.

This clone was seen a handful of times. The chain carries TRBV4-2 and TRBJ2-6; D possibly matches TRBD1 or TRBD2 (5 bases each). V lost 2 bases and J lost 4, with 18 bases in between. The CDR3 is made up of 18 amino acids. The V gene's germline CDR1 is LGHNA and CDR2 YNFKEQ. Here the CDR3 reads CASSQSAGARVGANVLTF. DNA for the CDR3: TGTGCCAGCAGCCAATCGGCCGGGGCCCGAGTAGGGGCCAACGTCCTGACTTTC.

J is TRBJ2-7 and V is TRBV5-4; D is perhaps TRBD1 or TRBD2 (6 bases each). V was trimmed by 4 bases and J by 3 bases, leaving 17 bases between them. This CDR3 is built from 15 residues. The germline gives CDR1 SGHNT, CDR2 YYREEE (reference sequence). CDR3 region: CASSPRGTGGYEQYF. CDR3 sequence (DNA): TGTGCCAGCAGCCCGAGGGGGACTGGCGGCTACGAGCAGTACTTC. The complete variable domain, with remaining parts taken from reference TRBV5-4 and TRBJ2-7, reads ETGVTQSPTHLIKTRGQQVTLRCSSQSGHNTVSWYQQALGQGPQFIFQYYREEENGRGNFPPRFSGLQFPNYSSELNVNALELDDSALYLCASSPRGTGGYEQYFGPGTRLTVT.

The chain joins TRBV7-9 to TRBJ2-7; 7 bases map to TRBD1. Germline values: CDR1 SEHNR, CDR2 FQNEAQ (reference sequence). Germline trimming cut 5 bases from V and 3 bases from J; bases unmatched to any gene: 10. This CDR3 is built from 15 residues. As DNA, the CDR3 is TGTGCCAGCAGCCACAGGGACAGAGAGTTCTACGAGCAGTACTTC. This translates into CASSHRDREFYEQYF.

The rearrangement joins TRBV28 to TRBJ2-1; a possible D gene is TRBD1 (5 bases). The V gene lost 2 bases and the J gene lost 0 bases, with 11 bases spanning the gap. The CDR3 totals 16 residues. Germline V gene sequence: CDR1 MDHEN, CDR2 SYDVKM. The CDR3 region is CASSLVGASSYNEQFF. The CDR3, as DNA: TGTGCCAGCAGTTTAGTTGGGGCGAGCTCCTACAATGAGCAGTTCTTC.

This clone was counted between two and nine times. The chain has TRBV6-5 and TRBJ2-7, with 8 positions matching TRBD2. V trimming: 6 bases; J trimming: 2 bases; junction bases outside the gene matches: 6. Germline lookup yields CDR1 MNHEY and CDR2 SVGAGI. This CDR3 comprises 14 residues. CDR3 nucleotide sequence: TGTGCCAGCAGAGCTAGCGGGTCCACCTACGAGCAGTACTTC. Its protein is CASRASGSTYEQYF.

This clone was seen only a few times. The chain joins TRBV10-3 to TRBJ1-2; TRBD1 agrees at 8 bases. The germline gives CDR1 ENHRY, CDR2 SYGVKD. The CDR3 has 13 residues. J was trimmed by 5 bases and V by 6 bases; bases with no gene match: 5. The CDR3 loop reads CAIRRQGSYGYTF. The DNA for the CDR3 is TGTGCCATCAGGAGACAGGGGAGTTATGGCTACACCTTC.

V is TRBV9 and J is TRBJ2-3; 7 bases map to TRBD2. CDR1 is SGDLS, CDR2 YYNGEE, per germline. This CDR3 has 16 residues. Germline trimming cut 3 bases from V and 0 bases from J; bases unmatched to any gene: 7. This CDR3 reads CASSGPGLTSTDTQYF. DNA of the CDR3: TGTGCCAGCAGCGGTCCGGGACTAACTAGCACAGATACGCAGTATTTT.

The chain uses TRBV4-3 and TRBJ1-3, with no clear D. The CDR3 sequence is 14 residues long. Trimming cost V 4 bases and J 4 bases, with 11 bases left between them. The germline V gene has CDR1 LGHNA and CDR2 YSLEER. CDR3 nucleotides: TGCGCCAGCAGCCCCACGGGGTTCGGAAACACCATATATTTT. This encodes CASSPTGFGNTIYF.

J is TRBJ2-1 and V is TRBV25-1, with D perhaps TRBD2 (6 bases). CDR1 and CDR2 (germline): MGHDK, SYGVNS. With 6 bases removed from V and 7 bases from J, the gap between germline ends came to 10 bases. This CDR3 spans 12 amino acids. The CDR3 here is CASSQGGNEQFF. The DNA of the CDR3 is TGTGCCAGCAGCCAGGGAGGAAATGAGCAGTTCTTC.

The chain couples TRBV7-9 to TRBJ2-5, with D maybe TRBD1 (6 bases). The CDR3 totals 15 residues. Germline lookup yields CDR1 SEHNR and CDR2 FQNEAQ (reference sequence). Trimming shortened V by 2 bases and J by 5 bases, and 15 bases separated the two germline ends. Here the CDR3 reads CASSLMGAREETQYF. DNA of the CDR3: TGTGCCAGCAGCTTAATGGGGGCGAGGGAGGAGACCCAGTACTTC.

The chain employs TRBV5-1 and TRBJ1-1, with TRBD1 as a possible D gene (5 bases). The CDR3 is 14 residues long. Germline V gives CDR1 SGHRS, CDR2 YFSETQ. Trimming stripped 5 bases from V and 3 bases from J, with 14 bases between. CDR3 sequence (DNA): TGCGCCAGCAGACCGGAAGCGGGGGACACTGAAGCTTTCTTT. This codes for CASRPEAGDTEAFF.

J is TRBJ1-2 and V is TRBV11-2, with TRBD1 matching over 9 bases. Germline CDR1 reads SGHAT; CDR2 reads FQNNGV. CDR3 length: 14 amino acids. The V and J ends lost 5 bases and 2 bases, in that order; junction bases with no gene match: 3. CDR3 loop: CASSPGTGNYGYTF. The CDR3 nucleotides are TGTGCCAGCAGCCCAGGGACAGGGAACTATGGCTACACCTTC.